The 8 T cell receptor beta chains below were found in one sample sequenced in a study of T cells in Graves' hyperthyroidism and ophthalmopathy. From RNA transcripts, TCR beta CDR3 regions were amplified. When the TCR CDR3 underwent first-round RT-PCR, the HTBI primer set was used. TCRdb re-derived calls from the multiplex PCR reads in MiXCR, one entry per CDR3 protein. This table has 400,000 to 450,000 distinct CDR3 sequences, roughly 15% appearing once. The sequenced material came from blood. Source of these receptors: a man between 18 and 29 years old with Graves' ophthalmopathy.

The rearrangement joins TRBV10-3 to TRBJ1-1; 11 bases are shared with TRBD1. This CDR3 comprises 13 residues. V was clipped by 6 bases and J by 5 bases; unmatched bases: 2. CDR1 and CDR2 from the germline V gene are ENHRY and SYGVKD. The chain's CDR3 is CAIRGQGGTEAFF. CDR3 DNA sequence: TGTGCCATCAGGGGACAGGGGGGTACTGAAGCTTTCTTT.

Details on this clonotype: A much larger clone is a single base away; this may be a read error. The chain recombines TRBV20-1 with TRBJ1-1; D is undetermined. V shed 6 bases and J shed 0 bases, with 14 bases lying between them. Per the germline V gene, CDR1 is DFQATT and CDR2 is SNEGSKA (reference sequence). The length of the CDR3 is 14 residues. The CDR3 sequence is CSAPREVMNTEAFF. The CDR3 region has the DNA TGCAGTGCCCCGAGGGAGGTCATGAACACTGAAGCTTTCTTT.

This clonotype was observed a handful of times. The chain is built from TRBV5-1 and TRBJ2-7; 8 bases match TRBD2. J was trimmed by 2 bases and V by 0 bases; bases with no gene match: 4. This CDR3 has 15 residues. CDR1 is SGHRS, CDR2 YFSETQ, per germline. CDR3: CASSLVPGGAYEQYF. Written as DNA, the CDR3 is TGCGCCAGCAGCTTGGTTCCGGGGGGGGCCTACGAGCAGTACTTC.

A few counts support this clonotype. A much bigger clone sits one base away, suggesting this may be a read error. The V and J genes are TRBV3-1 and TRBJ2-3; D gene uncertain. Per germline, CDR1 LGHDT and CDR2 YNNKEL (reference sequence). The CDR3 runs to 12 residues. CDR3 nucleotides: TGTGCCGGCAGCCTTACCTCAGATACGCAGTATTTT. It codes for CAGSLTSDTQYF.

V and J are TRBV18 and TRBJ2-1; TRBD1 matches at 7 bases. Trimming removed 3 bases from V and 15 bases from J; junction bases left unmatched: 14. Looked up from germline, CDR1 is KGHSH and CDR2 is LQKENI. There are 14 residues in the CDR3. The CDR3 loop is CASSPGSQGFLWFF. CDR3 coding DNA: TGTGCCAGCTCACCGGGTTCACAGGGGTTTCTGTGGTTCTTC.

CDR3 loop: CASSVWGLGGRLAGDLPADTQYF. As DNA, the CDR3 is TGTGCCAGCAGCGTATGGGGGTTAGGCGGGCGACTAGCGGGAGACCTGCCTGCAGATACGCAGTATTTT. This chain connects TRBV9 to TRBJ2-3; TRBD2 agrees at 12 bases. The CDR3 sequence is 23 residues long. Per the germline V gene, CDR1 is SGDLS and CDR2 is YYNGEE. V lost 1 base to trimming and J lost 4 bases; unmatched junction nucleotides: 25.

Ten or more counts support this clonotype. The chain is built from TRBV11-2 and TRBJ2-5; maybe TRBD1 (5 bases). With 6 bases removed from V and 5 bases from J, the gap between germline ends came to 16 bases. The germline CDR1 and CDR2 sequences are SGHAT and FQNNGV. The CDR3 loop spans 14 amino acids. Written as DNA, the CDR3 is TGTGCCAGCAGGAGAGTCAAGGGGTACGAGACCCAGTACTTC. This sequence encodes CASRRVKGYETQYF. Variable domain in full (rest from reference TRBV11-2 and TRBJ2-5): EAGVAQSPRYKIIEKRQSVAFWCNPISGHATLYWYQQILGQGPKLLIQFQNNGVVDDSQLPKDRFSAERLKGVDSTLKIQPAKLEDSAVYLCASRRVKGYETQYFGPGTRLLVL.

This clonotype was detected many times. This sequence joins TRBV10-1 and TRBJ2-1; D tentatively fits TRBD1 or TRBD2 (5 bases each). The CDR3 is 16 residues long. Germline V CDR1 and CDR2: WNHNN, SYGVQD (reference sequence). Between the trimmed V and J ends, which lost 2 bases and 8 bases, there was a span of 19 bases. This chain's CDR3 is CASSEIETGQAHEQFF. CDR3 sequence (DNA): TGCGCCAGCAGTGAGATCGAGACGGGGCAAGCCCATGAGCAGTTCTTC.